The 3 T cell receptor beta chains below were found in one sample sequenced in a study of cytomegalovirus exposure and HLA in healthy donors. PCR was performed using 60 Vbeta and 13 Jbeta primers. This table comes from immunoSEQ multiplex PCR, and its TCRdb copy is limited to in-frame clones, with some not included. Among some 190,000 clones listed, 65% to 85% were seen once. Sequenced material: PBMCs. These receptors all come from a female donor in good health and CMV-seronegative.

The genes are TRBV5-1 and TRBJ1-2, with D perhaps TRBD1 (5 bases). Germline V gene sequence: CDR1 SGHRS, CDR2 YFSETQ. The CDR3 is 12 residues long. V lost 7 bases and J 6 bases, leaving 13 bases between the germline ends. The CDR3 DNA sequence: TGCGCCAGCGCCCAGGGAAGGGATGGCTACACCTTC. Protein product: CASAQGRDGYTF.

CDR3 protein: CASSEGQGAYQPQHF. The CDR3 DNA sequence: TGTGCCAGCAGTGAAGGACAGGGGGCCTATCAGCCCCAGCATTTT. This chain uses TRBV6-1 with TRBJ1-5, with 10 nucleotides matching TRBD1. Germline V CDR1 and CDR2: MNHNS, SASEGT. The CDR3 length is 15 residues. J was trimmed by 5 bases and V by 1 base; bases with no gene match: 2.

The chain couples TRBV4-1 to TRBJ1-1, with TRBD1 matching 7 bases. Per the germline V gene, CDR1 is MGHRA and CDR2 is YSYEKL. Unmatched junction bases numbered 8, after V lost 3 bases and J lost 4 bases. CDR3 length: 15 residues. The CDR3 sequence is CASSQAGGVITEAFF. The DNA for the CDR3 is TGCGCCAGCAGCCAGGCAGGGGGAGTGATCACTGAAGCTTTCTTT.